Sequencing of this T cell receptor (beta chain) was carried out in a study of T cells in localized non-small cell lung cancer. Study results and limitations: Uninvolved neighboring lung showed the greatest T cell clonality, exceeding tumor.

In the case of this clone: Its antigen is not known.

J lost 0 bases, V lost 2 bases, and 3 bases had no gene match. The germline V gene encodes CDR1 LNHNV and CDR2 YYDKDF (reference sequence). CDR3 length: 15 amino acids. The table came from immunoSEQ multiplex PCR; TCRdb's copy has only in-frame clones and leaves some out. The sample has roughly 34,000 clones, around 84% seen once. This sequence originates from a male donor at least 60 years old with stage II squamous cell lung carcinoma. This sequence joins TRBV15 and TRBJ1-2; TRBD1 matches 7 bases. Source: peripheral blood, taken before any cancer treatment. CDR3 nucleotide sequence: TGTGCCACCAGCAGACGGGACAGCACTAACTATGGCTACACCTTC. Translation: CATSRRDSTNYGYTF.